The clone carrying this TCR beta chain was seen only a few times. No antigen is known for it. V shed 5 bases and J 7 bases; nucleotides not matched to a gene: 11. The germline CDR1 and CDR2 sequences are MNHEY and SVGAGI. CDR3 length equals 15 residues. The data belong to a study of T-cell memory formation after mild COVID-19. Background on the study: TCR clusters were largely donor specific. Study-wide results and caveats: Mainly CM and EM harbored the contracting CD4+ clones; mainly EMRA harbored the CD8+ ones.

One entry per CDR3 protein, called by TCRdb with MiXCR from the 5' RACE reads. The sample records around 47,000 distinct CDR3 sequences, roughly 9.8% being singletons. The chain is built from TRBV6-5 and TRBJ1-1; 9 nucleotides align to TRBD1. The clonotype originates from an adult woman who had mild COVID-19 (a few samples of this study predate the infection). Cell type and time point are not known. The sequencing sample was made of PBMCs or a T cell subset sorted from them (not recorded which). The CDR3 spells CASSLKQGAWGEAFF. In DNA, the CDR3 is TGTGCCAGCAGTCTAAAACAGGGGGCTTGGGGTGAAGCTTTCTTT.